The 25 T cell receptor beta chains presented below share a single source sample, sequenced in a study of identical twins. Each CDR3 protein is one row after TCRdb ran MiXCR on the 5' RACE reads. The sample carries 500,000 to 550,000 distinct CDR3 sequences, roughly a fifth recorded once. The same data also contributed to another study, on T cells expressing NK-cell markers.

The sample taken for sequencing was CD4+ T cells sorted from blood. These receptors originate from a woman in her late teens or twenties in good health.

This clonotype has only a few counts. CDR3 loop: CASRTGGRETQYF. The CDR3 DNA reads as TGTGCCAGCAGAACAGGGGGCCGGGAGACCCAGTACTTC. This rearrangement joins TRBV6-1 to TRBJ2-5; 9 positions agree with TRBD1. Germline V CDR1 and CDR2: MNHNS, SASEGT. CDR3 length: 13 amino acids. The junction had 4 bases not matched to a gene; V was cut back by 6 bases and J by 5 bases.

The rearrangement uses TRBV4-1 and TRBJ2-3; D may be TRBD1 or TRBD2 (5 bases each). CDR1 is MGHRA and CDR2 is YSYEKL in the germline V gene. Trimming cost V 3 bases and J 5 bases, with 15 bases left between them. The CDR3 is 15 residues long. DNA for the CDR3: TGCGCCAGCAGCCAGCAGGGCTCCGGGGTAGATACGCAGTATTTT. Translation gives CASSQQGSGVDTQYF.

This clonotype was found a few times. The CDR3 is CASSLPPGQYGKTQYF. CDR3 DNA sequence: TGTGCCAGCAGCTTACCGCCGGGACAGTATGGGAAGACCCAGTACTTC. This chain connects TRBV7-9 to TRBJ2-5, with 7 bases that match TRBD1. The CDR3 is 16 amino acids. The trim removed 2 bases at V and 6 bases at J, leaving 12 bases unmatched. CDR1 and CDR2 (germline): SEHNR, FQNEAQ (reference sequence).

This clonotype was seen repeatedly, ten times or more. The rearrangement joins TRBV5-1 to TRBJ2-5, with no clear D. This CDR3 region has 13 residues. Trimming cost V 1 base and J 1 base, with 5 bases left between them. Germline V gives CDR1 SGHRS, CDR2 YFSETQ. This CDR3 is CASSLNLQETQYF. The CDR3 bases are TGCGCCAGCAGCTTGAACCTCCAAGAGACCCAGTACTTC.

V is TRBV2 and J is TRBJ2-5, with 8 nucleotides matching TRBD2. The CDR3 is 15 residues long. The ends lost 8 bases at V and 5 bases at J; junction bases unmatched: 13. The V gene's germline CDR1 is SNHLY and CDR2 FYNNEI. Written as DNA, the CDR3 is TGTGCCAGCGGTATCACCGGGGGGGCCAGCGAGACCCAGTACTTC. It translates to CASGITGGASETQYF.

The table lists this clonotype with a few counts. The chain's CDR3 is CASSSGDGLAQYF. The DNA for the CDR3 is TGTGCCAGCAGCTCTGGGGACGGTTTGGCCCAGTACTTC. The rearrangement uses TRBV11-2 and TRBJ2-5; D might be TRBD1 or TRBD2, each matching 5 bases. The CDR3 runs to 13 residues. Trimming took off 4 bases at V and 9 bases at J, with 15 bases between the two ends. CDR1 and CDR2 (germline): SGHAT, FQNNGV.

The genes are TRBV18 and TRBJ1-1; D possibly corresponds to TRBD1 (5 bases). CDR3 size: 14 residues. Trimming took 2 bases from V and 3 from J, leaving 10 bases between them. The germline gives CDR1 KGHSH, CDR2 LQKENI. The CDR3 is CASSPWGRDTEAFF. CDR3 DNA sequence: TGTGCCAGCTCACCATGGGGCAGGGACACTGAAGCTTTCTTT.

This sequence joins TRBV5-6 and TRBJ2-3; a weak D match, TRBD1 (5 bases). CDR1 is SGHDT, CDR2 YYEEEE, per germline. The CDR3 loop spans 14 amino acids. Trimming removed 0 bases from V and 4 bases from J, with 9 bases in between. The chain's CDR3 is CASSLVGVSDTQYF. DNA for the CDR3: TGTGCCAGCAGCTTGGTAGGGGTCTCAGATACGCAGTATTTT.

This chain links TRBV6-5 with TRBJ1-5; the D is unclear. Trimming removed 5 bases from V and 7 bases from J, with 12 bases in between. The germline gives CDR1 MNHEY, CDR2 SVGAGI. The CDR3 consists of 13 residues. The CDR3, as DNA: TGTGCCAGCAGTATGACTCTGGGACAGCCCCAGCATTTT. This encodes CASSMTLGQPQHF.

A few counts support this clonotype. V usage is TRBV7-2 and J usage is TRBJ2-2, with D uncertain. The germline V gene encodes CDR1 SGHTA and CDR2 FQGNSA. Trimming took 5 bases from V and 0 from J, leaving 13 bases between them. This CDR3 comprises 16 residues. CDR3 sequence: CASSLQAETNTGELFF. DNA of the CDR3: TGTGCCAGCAGCCTTCAGGCAGAAACGAACACCGGGGAGCTGTTTTTT.

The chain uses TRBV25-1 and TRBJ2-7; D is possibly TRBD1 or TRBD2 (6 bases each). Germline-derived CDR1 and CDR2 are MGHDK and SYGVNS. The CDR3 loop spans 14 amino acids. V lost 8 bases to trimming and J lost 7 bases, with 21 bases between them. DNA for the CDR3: TGTGCCAGCGGACCCAGGAGGGGGATGGCTGAGCAGTACTTC. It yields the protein CASGPRRGMAEQYF.

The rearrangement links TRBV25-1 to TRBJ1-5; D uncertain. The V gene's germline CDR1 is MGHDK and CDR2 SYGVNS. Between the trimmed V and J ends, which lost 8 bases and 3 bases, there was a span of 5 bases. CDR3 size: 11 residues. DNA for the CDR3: TGTGCCAGCGGGGACAATCAGCCCCAGCATTTT. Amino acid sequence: CASGDNQPQHF.

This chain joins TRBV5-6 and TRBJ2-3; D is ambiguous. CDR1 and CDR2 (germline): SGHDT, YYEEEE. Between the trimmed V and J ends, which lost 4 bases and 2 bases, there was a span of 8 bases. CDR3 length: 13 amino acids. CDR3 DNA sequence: TGTGCCAGCAGCGGGGTCAACACAGATACGCAGTATTTT. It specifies CASSGVNTDTQYF. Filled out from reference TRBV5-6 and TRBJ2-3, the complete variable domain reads DAGVTQSPTHLIKTRGQQVTLRCSPKSGHDTVSWYQQALGQGPQFIFQYYEEEERQRGNFPDRFSGHQFPNYSSELNVNALLLGDSALYLCASSGVNTDTQYFGPGTRLTVL.

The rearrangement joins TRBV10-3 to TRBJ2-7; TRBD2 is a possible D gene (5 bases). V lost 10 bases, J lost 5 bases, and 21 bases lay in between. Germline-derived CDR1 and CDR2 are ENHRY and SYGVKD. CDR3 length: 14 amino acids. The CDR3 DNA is TGTGCCACCGGCGATAGCGCCGCCGGGAACGAGCAGTACTTC. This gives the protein CATGDSAAGNEQYF.

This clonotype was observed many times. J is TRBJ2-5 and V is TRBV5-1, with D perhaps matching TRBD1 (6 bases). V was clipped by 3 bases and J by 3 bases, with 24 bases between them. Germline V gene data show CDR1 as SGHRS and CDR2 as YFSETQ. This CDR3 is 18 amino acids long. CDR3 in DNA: TGCGCCAGCAGCTCGGGAAAACAGGGCACCCGGGCTAAAGAGACCCAGTACTTC. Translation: CASSSGKQGTRAKETQYF. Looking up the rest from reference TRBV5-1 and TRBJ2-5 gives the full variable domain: KAGVTQTPRYLIKTRGQQVTLSCSPISGHRSVSWYQQTPGQGLQFLFEYFSETQRNKGNFPGRFSGRQFSNSRSEMNVSTLELGDSALYLCASSSGKQGTRAKETQYFGPGTRLLVL.

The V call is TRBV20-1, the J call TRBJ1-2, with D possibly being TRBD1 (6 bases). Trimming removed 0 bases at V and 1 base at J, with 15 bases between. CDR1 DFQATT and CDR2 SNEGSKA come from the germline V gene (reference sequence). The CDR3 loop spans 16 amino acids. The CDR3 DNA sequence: TGCAGTGCTAGAGATCTTCGGACAGCGAATAACTATGGCTACACCTTC. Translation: CSARDLRTANNYGYTF.

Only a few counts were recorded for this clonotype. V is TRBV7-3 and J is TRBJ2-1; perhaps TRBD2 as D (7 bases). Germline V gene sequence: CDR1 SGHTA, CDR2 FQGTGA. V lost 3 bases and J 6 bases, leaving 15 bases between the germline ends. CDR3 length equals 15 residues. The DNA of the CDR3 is TGTGCCAGCAGCTTCCTAGGGGGGGTTGGCAATGAGCAGTTCTTC. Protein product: CASSFLGGVGNEQFF.

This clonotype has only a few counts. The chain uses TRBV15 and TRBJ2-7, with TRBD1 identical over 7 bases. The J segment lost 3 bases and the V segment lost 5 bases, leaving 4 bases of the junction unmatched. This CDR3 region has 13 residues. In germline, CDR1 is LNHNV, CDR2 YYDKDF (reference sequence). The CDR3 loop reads CATSRDRIYEQYF. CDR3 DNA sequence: TGTGCCACCAGCCGGGACAGAATCTACGAGCAGTACTTC.

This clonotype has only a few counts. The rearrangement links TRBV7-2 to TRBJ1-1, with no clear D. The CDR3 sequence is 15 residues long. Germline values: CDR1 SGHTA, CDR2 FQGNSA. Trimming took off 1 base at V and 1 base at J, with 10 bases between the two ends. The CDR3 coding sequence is TGTGCCAGCAGCTTAGGTATAGGAAGGAACACTGAAGCTTTCTTT. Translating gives CASSLGIGRNTEAFF.

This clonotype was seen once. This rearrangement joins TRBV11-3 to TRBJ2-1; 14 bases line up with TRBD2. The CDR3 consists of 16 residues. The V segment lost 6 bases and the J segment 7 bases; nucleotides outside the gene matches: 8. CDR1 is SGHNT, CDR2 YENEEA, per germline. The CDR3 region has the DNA TGTGCCAGCAGTAGAAGACTAGCGGGGGGGAGAAATGAGCAGTTCTTC. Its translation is CASSRRLAGGRNEQFF.

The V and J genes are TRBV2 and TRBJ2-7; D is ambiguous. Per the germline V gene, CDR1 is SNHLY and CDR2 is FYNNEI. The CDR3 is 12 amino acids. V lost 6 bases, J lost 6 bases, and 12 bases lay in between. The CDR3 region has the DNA TGTGCCAGCAGGGAAACATGGGTCGAGCAGTACTTC. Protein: CASRETWVEQYF.

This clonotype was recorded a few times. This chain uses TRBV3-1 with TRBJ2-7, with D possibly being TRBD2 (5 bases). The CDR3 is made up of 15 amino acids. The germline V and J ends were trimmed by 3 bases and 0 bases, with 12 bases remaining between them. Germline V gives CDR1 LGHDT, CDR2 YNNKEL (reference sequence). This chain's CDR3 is CASSQDGKSSYEQYF. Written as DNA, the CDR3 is TGTGCCAGCAGCCAGGACGGGAAGAGCTCCTACGAGCAGTACTTC.

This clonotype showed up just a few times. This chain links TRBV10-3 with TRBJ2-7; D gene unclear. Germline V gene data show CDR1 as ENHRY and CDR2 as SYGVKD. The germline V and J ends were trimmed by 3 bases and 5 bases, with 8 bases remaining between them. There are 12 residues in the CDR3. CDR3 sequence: CAISDRSNEQYF. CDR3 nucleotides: TGTGCCATCAGTGATAGGTCGAACGAGCAGTACTTC.

CDR3: CSALKGQTLSTQYF. The CDR3 DNA sequence: TGCAGTGCTTTAAAGGGACAGACCCTTTCCACGCAGTATTTT. This chain joins TRBV20-1 and TRBJ2-3; 7 positions match TRBD1. Germline trimming cut 5 bases from V and 9 bases from J; bases unmatched to any gene: 14. The CDR3 contains 14 residues. The germline V gene has CDR1 DFQATT and CDR2 SNEGSKA (reference sequence).

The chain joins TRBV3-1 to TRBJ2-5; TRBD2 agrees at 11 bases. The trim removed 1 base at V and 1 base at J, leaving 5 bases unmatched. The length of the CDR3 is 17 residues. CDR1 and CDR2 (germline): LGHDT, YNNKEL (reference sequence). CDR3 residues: CASSQGSTSGGQETQYF. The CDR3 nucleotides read TGTGCCAGCAGCCAAGGGTCCACTAGCGGGGGCCAAGAGACCCAGTACTTC.